The rows below give T cell receptor beta chains drawn from one sample of a study of blood T cell repertoires in COVID-19. Using immunoSEQ multiplex PCR, the repertoire was profiled, and TCRdb retains in-frame clones only, with some absent. Seen here are about 56,000 clones, nearly 90% observed once, and the top ten hold around 45%. The material sequenced was peripheral blood. All receptors derive from a woman aged 60-70 years with COVID-19, enrolled during active disease. Each CDR3 is given with its conserved first and last residue. D genes are given only for firm matches. Clone size is given for some rows only: seen once, a few or many times, or a class if the clone is expanded.

>TRBJ2-7|NA|TRBV28|NA
CASRGGRLLKQYF
TGTGCCAGCCGCGGGGGCCGCCTTCTTAAGCAGTACTTC
>TRBJ1-1|NA|TRBV6-5|NA
CASIAGGTEAFF
TGTGCCAGCATAGCCGGGGGCACTGAAGCTTTCTTT
>TRBJ1-1|NA|TRBV30|NA
CAWSVPRQNREAFF
TGTGCCTGGAGTGTACCTAGGCAGAATCGTGAAGCTTTCTTT
>TRBJ2-3|NA|TRBV7-9|TRBD1
CASSTYQGADTQYF
TGTGCCAGCAGCACTTACCAGGGGGCAGATACGCAGTATTTT
>TRBJ2-7|NA|TRBV10-3|TRBD1
CAIRKGQLDEQYF
TGTGCCATCAGAAAGGGACAGCTTGACGAGCAGTACTTC
>TRBJ2-5|few|TRBV25-1|TRBD2
CASSDDWGGQETQYF
TGTGCCAGCAGTGACGATTGGGGGGGCCAAGAGACCCAGTACTTC
>TRBJ1-2|NA|TRBV5-1|TRBD1
CASSLEGAHGYTF
TGCGCCAGCAGCTTGGAGGGGGCCCATGGCTACACCTTC
>TRBJ2-7|NA|TRBV30|NA
CAWSVAVEQYF
TGTGCCTGGAGTGTTGCGGTCGAGCAGTACTTC
>TRBJ1-1|NA|TRBV7-9|NA
CASSLGQGDTEAFF
TGTGCCAGCAGCTTAGGGCAAGGGGACACTGAAGCTTTCTTT
>TRBJ2-3|NA|TRBV6-5|NA
CASSRTGTDTQYF
TGTGCCAGCAGTCGGACAGGCACAGATACGCAGTATTTT
>TRBJ2-1|NA|TRBV30|NA
CAVFYNEQFF
TGTGCCGTCTTTTACAATGAGCAGTTCTTC
>TRBJ2-3|NA|TRBV11-2|NA
CASSPSGADPTDTQYF
TGTGCCAGCAGCCCCTCGGGAGCGGACCCCACAGATACGCAGTATTTT
>TRBJ1-5|NA|TRBV28|NA
CASSLWDIRGQPQHF
TGTGCCAGCAGTTTATGGGACATACGCGGTCAGCCCCAGCATTTT
>TRBJ2-2|NA|TRBV7-9|TRBD2
CASSLEVAGDTGELFF
TGTGCCAGCAGCTTAGAGGTAGCGGGGGACACCGGGGAGCTGTTTTTT
>TRBJ2-7|NA|TRBV11-3|TRBD2
CASSLGGGAPYEQYF
TGTGCCAGCAGCTTAGGCGGGGGGGCCCCCTACGAGCAGTACTTC
>TRBJ2-1|NA|TRBV10-3|TRBD2
CAISGTSGREGNEQFF
TGTGCCATCAGCGGGACTAGCGGGAGGGAGGGTAATGAGCAGTTCTTC
>TRBJ2-5|few|TRBV23-1|NA
CASSQICRALRQETQYF
TGCGCCAGCAGTCAAATCTGCAGGGCCCTCCGTCAAGAGACCCAGTACTTC
>TRBJ1-2|NA|TRBV19|NA
CASNAGGHGYTF
TGTGCCAGTAATGCGGGGGGCCATGGCTACACCTTC
>TRBJ2-1|NA|TRBV10-2|TRBD2
CASGGLAGAGNEQFF
TGCGCCAGCGGGGGGCTAGCGGGGGCAGGGAATGAGCAGTTCTTC
>TRBJ1-5|NA|TRBV30|NA
CAWSATTGNQPQHF
TGTGCCTGGAGTGCGACCACAGGGAATCAGCCCCAGCATTTT
>TRBJ1-4|NA|TRBV7-9|NA
CASSSTLGANEKLFF
TGTGCCAGCAGCTCGACGCTGGGCGCTAATGAAAAACTGTTTTTT
>TRBJ2-1|few|TRBV14|NA
CASSLRPGQTSYNEQFF
TGTGCCAGCAGCCTTCGCCCAGGGCAAACCTCCTACAATGAGCAGTTCTTC
>TRBJ1-2|few|TRBV9|NA
CASSLGVGAGGYTF
TGTGCCAGCAGCTTAGGTGTGGGCGCGGGCGGCTACACCTTC
>TRBJ2-7|NA|TRBV6-6|TRBD2
CASSLIPRGDEQYF
TGTGCCAGCAGTCTTATACCCCGGGGGGACGAGCAGTACTTC
>TRBJ2-1|few|TRBV3-1/TRBV3-2|NA
CASSRLGDEQFF
TGTGCCAGCAGCAGACTAGGGGATGAGCAGTTCTTC
>TRBJ1-2|NA|TRBV29-1|NA
CSVEDWGASNGYTF
TGCAGCGTTGAAGACTGGGGAGCAAGCAATGGCTACACCTTC
>TRBJ2-7|NA|TRBV7-6|TRBD1
CASSSGQGAKGLYEQYF
TGTGCCAGCAGCTCGGGACAGGGGGCGAAAGGTCTCTACGAGCAGTACTTC